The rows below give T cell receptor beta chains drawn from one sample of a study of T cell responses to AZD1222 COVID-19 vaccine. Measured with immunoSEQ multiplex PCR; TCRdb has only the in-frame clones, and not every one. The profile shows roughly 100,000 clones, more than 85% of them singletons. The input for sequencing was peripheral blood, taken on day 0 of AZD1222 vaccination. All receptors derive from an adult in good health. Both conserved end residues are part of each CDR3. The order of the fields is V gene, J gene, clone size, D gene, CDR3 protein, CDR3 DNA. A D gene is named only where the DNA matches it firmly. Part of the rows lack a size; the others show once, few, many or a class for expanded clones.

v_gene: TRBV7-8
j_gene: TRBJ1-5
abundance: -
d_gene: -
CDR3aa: CASSFDLNRSNQPQHF
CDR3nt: TGTGCCAGCAGCTTCGACCTGAATCGTAGCAATCAGCCCCAGCATTTT

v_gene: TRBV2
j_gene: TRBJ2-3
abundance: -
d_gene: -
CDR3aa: CASSGQGYTDTQYF
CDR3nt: TGTGCCAGCAGTGGCCAGGGGTACACAGATACGCAGTATTTT

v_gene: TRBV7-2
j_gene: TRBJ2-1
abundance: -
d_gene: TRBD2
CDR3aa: CASSSSGGTSGHRFF
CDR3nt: TGTGCCAGCAGCTCCTCCGGGGGGACTAGCGGGCACCGGTTCTTC

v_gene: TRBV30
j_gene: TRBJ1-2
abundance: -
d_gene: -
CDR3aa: CAWSGTRVNYGYTF
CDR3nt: TGTGCCTGGAGTGGAACTAGGGTGAACTATGGCTACACCTTC

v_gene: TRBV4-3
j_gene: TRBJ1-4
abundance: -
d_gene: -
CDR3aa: CASSQEATGRRAAEKLFF
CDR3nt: TGCGCCAGCAGCCAAGAAGCGACAGGTCGCCGGGCAGCAGAAAAACTGTTTTTT

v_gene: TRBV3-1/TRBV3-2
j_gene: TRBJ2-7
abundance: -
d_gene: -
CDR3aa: CASSPNSSPYYEQYF
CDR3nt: TGTGCCAGCAGCCCCAACTCCTCTCCCTACTACGAGCAGTACTTC

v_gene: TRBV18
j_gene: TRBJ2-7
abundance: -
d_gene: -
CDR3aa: CASSPGVREQYF
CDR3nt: TGTGCCAGCTCACCTGGTGTGCGCGAGCAGTACTTC

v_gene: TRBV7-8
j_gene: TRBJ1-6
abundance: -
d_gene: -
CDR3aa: CASSLAVGNSPLHF
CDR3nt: TGTGCCAGCAGCTTAGCGGTTGGTAATTCACCCCTCCACTTT

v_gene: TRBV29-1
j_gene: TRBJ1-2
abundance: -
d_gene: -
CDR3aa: CSVWGGALGYTF
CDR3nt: TGCAGCGTTTGGGGGGGGGCCTTAGGCTACACCTTC

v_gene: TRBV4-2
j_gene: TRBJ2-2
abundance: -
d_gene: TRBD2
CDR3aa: CASSLSGGTGTGELFF
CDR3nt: TGTGCCAGCAGCCTCAGCGGGGGGACCGGCACCGGGGAGCTGTTTTTT

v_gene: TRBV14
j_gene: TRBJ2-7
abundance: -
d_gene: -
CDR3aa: CASSHTGGGQYF
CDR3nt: TGTGCCAGCAGCCATACCGGGGGAGGGCAGTACTTC

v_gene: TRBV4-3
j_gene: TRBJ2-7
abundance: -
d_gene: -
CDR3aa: CASSYNPSTGFNSYEQYF
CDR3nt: TGCGCCAGCAGCTACAATCCATCCACAGGGTTTAATTCTTACGAGCAGTACTTC

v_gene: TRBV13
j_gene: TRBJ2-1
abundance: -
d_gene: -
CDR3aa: CASSSQGGVEQFF
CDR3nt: TGTGCCAGCAGCTCCCAGGGCGGAGTCGAGCAGTTCTTC

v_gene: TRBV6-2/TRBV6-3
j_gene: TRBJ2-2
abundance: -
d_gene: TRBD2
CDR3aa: CASSYSIREATGELFF
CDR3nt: TGTGCCAGCAGTTACTCGATTCGGGAGGCGACCGGGGAGCTGTTTTTT

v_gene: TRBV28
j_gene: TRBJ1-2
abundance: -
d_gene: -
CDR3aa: CASSTAGGSYGYTF
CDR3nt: TGTGCCAGCAGCACCGCGGGGGGCTCATATGGCTACACCTTC

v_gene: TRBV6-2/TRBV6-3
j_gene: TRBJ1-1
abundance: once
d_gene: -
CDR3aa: CASSVGGTEAFF
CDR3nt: TGTGCCAGCAGCGTAGGGGGCACTGAAGCTTTCTTT

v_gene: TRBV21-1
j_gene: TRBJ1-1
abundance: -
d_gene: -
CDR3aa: CASSKVVADMNTEAFF
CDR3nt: TGTGCCAGCAGCAAAGTTGTGGCGGATATGAACACTGAAGCTTTCTTT

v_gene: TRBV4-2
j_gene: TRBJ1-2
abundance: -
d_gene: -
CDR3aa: CASSLGGARYGYTF
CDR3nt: TGTGCCAGCAGCCTGGGAGGGGCGCGGTATGGCTACACCTTC

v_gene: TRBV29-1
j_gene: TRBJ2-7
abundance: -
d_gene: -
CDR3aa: CSVGGVSYEQYF
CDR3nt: TGCAGCGTTGGGGGGGTGAGCTACGAGCAGTACTTC

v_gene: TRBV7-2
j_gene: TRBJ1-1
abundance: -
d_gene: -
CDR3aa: CASSQVRGTEAFF
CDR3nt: TGTGCCAGCAGCCAAGTACGGGGTACTGAAGCTTTCTTT

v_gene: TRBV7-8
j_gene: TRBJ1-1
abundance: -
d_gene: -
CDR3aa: CASSLVGENTEAFF
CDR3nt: TGTGCCAGCAGCTTAGTAGGGGAGAACACTGAAGCTTTCTTT

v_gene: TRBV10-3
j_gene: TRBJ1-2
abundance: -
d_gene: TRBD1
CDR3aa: CAINDRGYGYTF
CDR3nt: TGTGCCATCAATGACAGGGGCTATGGCTACACCTTC

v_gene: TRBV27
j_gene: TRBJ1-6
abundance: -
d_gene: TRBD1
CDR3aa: CASRIETGGAPLHF
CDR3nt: TGTGCCAGCAGGATAGAGACAGGGGGAGCACCCCTCCACTTT

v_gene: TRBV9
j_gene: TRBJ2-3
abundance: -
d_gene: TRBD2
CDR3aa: CASSVEAGASTDTQYF
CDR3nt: TGTGCCAGCAGCGTAGAAGCGGGGGCTAGCACAGATACGCAGTATTTT

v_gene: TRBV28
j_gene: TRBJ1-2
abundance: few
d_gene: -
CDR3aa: CASTPEEYYGYTF
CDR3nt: TGTGCCAGCACTCCGGAAGAATATTATGGCTACACCTTC